What follows is one TCR beta chain and its context. This specimen belongs to a study of blood T cells in healthy people across ages. Primers used in a second PCR of roughly 6 to 12 cycles were a sample-barcoded 5' primer and a J-beta primer mix. TCRdb analysed the 5' RACE reads with MiXCR anew, one entry per CDR3 protein. The profile shows more than 650,000 distinct CDR3 sequences, roughly 24% of them singletons. The data also belong to a second study, concerning T cells of mothers and their children.

Sequences were obtained from blood. The source is a boy aged 10-17 years in good health.

CDR3 DNA sequence: TGTGCCAGCAGCCTTCGTAGCGGGGGGGCCGAGCAGTACTTC. Translation: CASSLRSGGAEQYF. V gene TRBV7-2 combines with J gene TRBJ2-7; 11 bases fit TRBD2. Trimming cost V 5 bases and J 6 bases; bases outside gene matches: 6. The CDR3 extends over 14 amino acids. Germline CDR1 and CDR2: SGHTA and FQGNSA.